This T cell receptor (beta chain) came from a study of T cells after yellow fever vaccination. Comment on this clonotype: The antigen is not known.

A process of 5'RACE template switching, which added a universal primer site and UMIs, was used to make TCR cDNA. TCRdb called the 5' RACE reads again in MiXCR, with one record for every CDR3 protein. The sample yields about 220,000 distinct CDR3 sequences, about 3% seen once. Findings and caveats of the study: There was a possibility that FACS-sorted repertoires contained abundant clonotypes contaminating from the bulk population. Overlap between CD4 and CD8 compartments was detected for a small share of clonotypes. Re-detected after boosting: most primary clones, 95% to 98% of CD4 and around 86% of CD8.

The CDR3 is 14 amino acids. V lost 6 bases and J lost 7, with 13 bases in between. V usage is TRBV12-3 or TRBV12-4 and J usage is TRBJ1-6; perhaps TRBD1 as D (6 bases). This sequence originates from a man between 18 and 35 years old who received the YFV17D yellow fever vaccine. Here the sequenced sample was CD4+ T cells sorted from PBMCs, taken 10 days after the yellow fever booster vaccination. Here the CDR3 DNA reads TGTGCCAGCAGGAGGACGGGGGGCAATTCACCCCTCCACTTT. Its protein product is CASRRTGGNSPLHF.